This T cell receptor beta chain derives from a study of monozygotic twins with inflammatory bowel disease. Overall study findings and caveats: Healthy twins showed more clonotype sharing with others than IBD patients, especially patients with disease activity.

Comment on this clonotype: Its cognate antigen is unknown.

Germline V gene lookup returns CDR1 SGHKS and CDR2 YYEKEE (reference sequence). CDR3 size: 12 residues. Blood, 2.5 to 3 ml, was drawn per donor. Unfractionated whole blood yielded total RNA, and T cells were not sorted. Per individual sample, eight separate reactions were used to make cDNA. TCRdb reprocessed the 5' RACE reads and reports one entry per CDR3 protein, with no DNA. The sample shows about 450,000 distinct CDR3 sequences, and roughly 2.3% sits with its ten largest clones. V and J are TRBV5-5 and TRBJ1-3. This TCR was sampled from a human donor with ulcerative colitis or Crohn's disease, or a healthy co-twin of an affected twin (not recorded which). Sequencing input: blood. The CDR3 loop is CASSLQGNTIYF.